This paragraph covers one T cell receptor (beta chain) sequence. Assay used: immunoSEQ multiplex PCR; TCRdb lists only in-frame clones, some missing. The sample gives some 1,600,000 clones, nearly 99% of which show up once; around 0.47% is in the top ten. This sample was included in a study of shared clonotypes between healthy human individuals. In the study overall: A donor's plate count was three for CD4 naive and three for CD4 memory; CD8 naive had two and CD8 memory one.

This CDR3 spans 14 amino acids. Trimming left V 2 bases short and J 3 bases short, with 12 bases between. The V gene's germline CDR1 is GTSNPN and CDR2 SVGIG (reference sequence). Material for sequencing was naive CD4+ T cells sorted from blood. Subset noted: CD45RA+ positively selected. J is TRBJ2-3 and V is TRBV30; the D gene is possibly TRBD1 (6 bases). The origin of this receptor is a man under 40 in good health. This CDR3 is CAWSPGVATDTQYF. The CDR3 coding sequence is TGTGCCTGGAGTCCAGGGGTTGCAACAGATACGCAGTATTTT.